Given below is one T cell receptor beta chain in context. The data were taken from a study of shared clonotypes between healthy human individuals. Clones were sequenced by immunoSEQ multiplex PCR, and TCRdb holds only the in-frame ones, with some missing. This table has about 2.4 million clones, roughly 93% appearing once. Source material: naive CD4+ T cells from PBMCs. As to subset: CD45RA+ positively selected. The sequence derives from a man aged 18-30 years in good health. Some clones in this sample may be carry-over from other donors' samples.

The DNA of the CDR3 is TGTGCCAGCAGCAGCAAGGCAGGCACGAATGAGCAGTTCTTC. Translating it yields CASSSKAGTNEQFF. The chain combines TRBV5-6 with TRBJ2-1, with D unclear. CDR3 length: 14 amino acids. Trimming stripped 4 bases from V and 7 bases from J, with 15 bases between. Per the germline V gene, CDR1 is SGHDT and CDR2 is YYEEEE.